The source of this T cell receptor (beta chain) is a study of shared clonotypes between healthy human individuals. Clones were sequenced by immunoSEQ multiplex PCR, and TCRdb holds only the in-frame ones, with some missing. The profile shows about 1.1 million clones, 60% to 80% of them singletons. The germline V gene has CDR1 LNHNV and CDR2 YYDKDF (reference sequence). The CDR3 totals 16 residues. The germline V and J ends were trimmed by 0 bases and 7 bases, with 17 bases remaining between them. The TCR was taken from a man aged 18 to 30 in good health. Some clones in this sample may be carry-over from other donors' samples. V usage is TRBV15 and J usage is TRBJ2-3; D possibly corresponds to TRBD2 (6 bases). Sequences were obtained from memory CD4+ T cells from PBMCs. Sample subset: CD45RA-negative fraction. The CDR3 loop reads CATSRDWRDLGYTQYF. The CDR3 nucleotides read TGTGCCACCAGCAGAGATTGGCGGGATTTGGGCTATACGCAGTATTTT.